This T cell receptor beta chain is from a study of identical twins. Whole-study findings and limits: Beta out-of-frame sequences showed weaker excess twin sharing.

Trimming left V 6 bases short and J 11 bases short, with 17 bases between. The length of the CDR3 is 14 residues. About this clonotype itself: The antigen is unknown.

TCRdb recomputed calls from the 5' RACE reads with MiXCR, one row per CDR3 protein. Of roughly 720,000 distinct CDR3 sequences in the sample, roughly 18% were seen once. These data also formed part of another study, on T cells expressing NK-cell markers. This second study notes: Repertoires of TCR beta were obtained from T cells sorted as CD3+CD56+NKG2C+, CD3+CD56+NKG2C- and CD3+CD56-NKG2C+.

Sequences were obtained from PBMCs. This chain links TRBV12-3 or TRBV12-4 with TRBJ1-6; D might be TRBD1 (5 bases). This clonotype originated in a young woman in good health. The CDR3 nucleotides read TGTGCCAGCAGGCCCCACGCGCGGGGGACACCCCTCCACTTT. The encoded protein is CASRPHARGTPLHF.